The 12 T cell receptor beta chains in this list originate from one sample, sequenced in a study of T-cell reconstitution after alpha-beta-depleted transplantation in children. The authors prepared the TCRbeta library with unique molecular identifiers. Via MiXCR, TCRdb re-called the PCR reads, giving one row per CDR3 protein. This table holds hundreds of thousands of distinct CDR3 sequences, about an eighth found once. The sample consisted of PBMCs, taken before TCRalphabeta/CD19-depleted stem cell transplant. The source of these receptors is a girl aged 2-10 years with congenital amegakaryocytic thrombocytopenia, due to receive a stem cell transplant.

This clonotype was counted at least ten times. V usage is TRBV5-1 and J usage is TRBJ2-1, with TRBD2 matching over 7 bases. CDR3 size: 15 residues. Germline V gene sequence: CDR1 SGHRS, CDR2 YFSETQ. With 3 bases clipped from V and 0 bases from J, the junction kept 3 bases outside the gene matches. CDR3 region: CASSSERDSYNEQFF. CDR3 coding DNA: TGCGCCAGCAGCTCAGAGCGGGACTCCTACAATGAGCAGTTCTTC.

The rearrangement links TRBV5-1 to TRBJ1-5; D is uncertain. In germline, CDR1 is SGHRS, CDR2 YFSETQ. The CDR3 length is 16 residues. Between the trimmed V and J ends, which lost 0 bases and 11 bases, there was a span of 21 bases. The CDR3 loop is CASSLGGEGQEKAQHF. The DNA for the CDR3 is TGCGCCAGCAGCTTGGGCGGAGAGGGTCAAGAGAAGGCCCAGCATTTT.

This clonotype was seen only a few times. The chain uses TRBV5-6 and TRBJ2-1, with a tentative D call TRBD2 (6 bases). CDR1 is SGHDT, CDR2 YYEEEE, per germline. Trimming pared 4 bases from V and 8 bases from J, leaving 19 bases between. CDR3 length equals 15 residues. The CDR3, as DNA: TGTGCCAGCAGCAATGGACTAACCGTCTCCGATGAGCAGTTCTTC. Translation gives CASSNGLTVSDEQFF.

This chain links TRBV10-3 with TRBJ2-7; D possibly corresponds to TRBD2 (5 bases). V dropped 9 bases and J dropped 0 bases, with 12 bases sitting between them. The germline gives CDR1 ENHRY, CDR2 SYGVKD. The CDR3 length is 13 residues. The CDR3, as DNA: TGTGCCATGGGCGCCGGACTCTCCTACGAGCAGTACTTC. It specifies CAMGAGLSYEQYF.

This clonotype has more than one count but fewer than ten. V usage is TRBV7-9 and J usage is TRBJ2-1; tentative D call: TRBD2 (5 bases). Germline V gene lookup returns CDR1 SEHNR and CDR2 FQNEAQ (reference sequence). The CDR3 has 15 amino acids. V was cut by 4 bases and J by 5 bases, with 15 bases left in between. CDR3 in amino acids: CASSSGERLNNEQFF. DNA for the CDR3: TGTGCCAGCAGCTCCGGGGAGCGGCTGAACAATGAGCAGTTCTTC.

The chain employs TRBV7-7 and TRBJ1-1; D is possibly TRBD1 (6 bases). This CDR3 contains 12 residues. The germline V and J ends were trimmed by 8 bases and 6 bases, with 13 bases remaining between them. Germline loops: CDR1 SSHAT, CDR2 FNYEAQ (reference sequence). Written as DNA, the CDR3 is TGTGCCAGCCCCGGGGGGCCCTCTGAAGCTTTCTTT. Protein: CASPGGPSEAFF.

This clonotype came up a few times. The gene calls are TRBV27 and TRBJ2-7; D may be TRBD2 (6 bases). CDR1 and CDR2 from the germline V gene are MNHEY and SMNVEV (reference sequence). Deletions cut 9 bases from V and 2 bases from J, with 14 bases between. The CDR3 spans 13 residues. CDR3 DNA sequence: TGTGCCAGTCGAGCCGGGAGCCCCTACGAGCAGTACTTC. Translating it yields CASRAGSPYEQYF.

This clonotype was recorded many times. J is TRBJ1-3 and V is TRBV4-2, with 8 nucleotides matching TRBD1. Losses at the gene ends were 0 bases for V and 8 bases for J; bases not matched to a gene: 12. Looked up from germline, CDR1 is LGHNA and CDR2 is YNFKEQ. The CDR3 sequence is 17 residues long. The CDR3 loop is CASSQDPGPGGSDTIYF. The CDR3, as DNA: TGTGCCAGCAGCCAAGATCCTGGGCCAGGGGGCTCTGACACCATATATTTT.

This clonotype was observed at least ten times. The J gene is TRBJ1-3, the V gene TRBV29-1, with D unclear. Trimming pared 1 base from V and 0 bases from J, leaving 7 bases between. The CDR3 runs 14 residues. Germline V lookup: CDR1 SQVTM, CDR2 ANQGSEA. The CDR3 coding sequence is TGCAGCGTTGAAGTACCTCACTCTGGAAACACCATATATTTT. Translating gives CSVEVPHSGNTIYF.

The V and J genes are TRBV4-1 and TRBJ2-1; perhaps TRBD2 as D (6 bases). Trimming removed 1 base from V and 4 bases from J, with 14 bases in between. This CDR3 comprises 16 residues. Looked up from germline, CDR1 is MGHRA and CDR2 is YSYEKL. CDR3 in amino acids: CASSQGRLGAYNEQFF. The CDR3 DNA reads TGCGCCAGCAGCCAAGGCCGACTAGGGGCGTACAATGAGCAGTTCTTC.

Concerning this clonotype: The conserved phenylalanine or tryptophan normally closing the CDR3 is absent here, so this likely arose from a read error. The chain is built from TRBV11-2 and TRBJ2-1; 8 nucleotides agree with TRBD2. After removal of 0 bases from V and 9 bases from J, the junction contained 16 bases not matched to a gene. The CDR3 totals 18 residues. In germline, CDR1 is SGHAT, CDR2 FQNNGV. The DNA of the CDR3 is TGTGCCAGCAGCTTAGATTCCCGGGCTAGCGGGTACCTCGCTGAGCAGTTCTAC. The encoded protein is CASSLDSRASGYLAEQFY.

This clonotype was detected many times. The chain joins TRBV5-1 to TRBJ1-2; D gene unclear. V lost 1 base and J lost 7, with 17 bases in between. Germline loops: CDR1 SGHRS, CDR2 YFSETQ. The CDR3 totals 15 residues. CDR3 sequence: CASSLRSADEGGYTF. Here the CDR3 DNA reads TGCGCCAGCAGCTTGAGGTCGGCAGACGAGGGTGGCTACACCTTC.